Presented here are 31 T cell receptor beta chains from one specimen sequenced in a study of T cells in Graves' hyperthyroidism and ophthalmopathy. Authors of the study amplified TCR beta CDR3 regions from RNA transcripts. During a first-round RT-PCR of the TCR CDR3, the HTBI primer set was used. TCRdb used MiXCR to reprocess the multiplex PCR reads, holding one entry per CDR3 protein. The sample includes roughly 290,000 distinct CDR3 sequences, 13% seen only once; the top ten take 7.8%. The sequenced sample consisted of blood. These receptors were taken from a woman aged 25-40 years with Graves' hyperthyroidism that later progressed to Graves' ophthalmopathy.

This clonotype occurred many times. The chain couples TRBV29-1 to TRBJ2-5; D remains unclear. Germline V lookup: CDR1 SQVTM, CDR2 ANQGSEA. The CDR3 extends over 13 amino acids. V lost 2 bases and J 2 bases, leaving 9 bases between the germline ends. The chain's CDR3 is CSVESSEQETQYF. In nucleotides, the CDR3 is TGCAGCGTTGAATCCTCTGAACAAGAGACCCAGTACTTC.

This clonotype was picked up many times. For the CDR3, the DNA is TGTGCCAGCAGCTTTTCCCGGGACAGGGTACCCTACGAGCAGTACTTC. This sequence encodes CASSFSRDRVPYEQYF. The J gene is TRBJ2-7, the V gene TRBV7-9; 9 nucleotides agree with TRBD1. V shed 3 bases, J shed 2 bases, and the junction held 8 bases outside the gene matches. The CDR3 totals 16 residues. Per germline, CDR1 SEHNR and CDR2 FQNEAQ (reference sequence).

This clonotype has ten or more counts. The V gene is TRBV7-9, the J gene TRBJ2-7; D possibly corresponds to TRBD2 (6 bases). Germline V lookup: CDR1 SEHNR, CDR2 FQNEAQ (reference sequence). The CDR3 length is 14 residues. V dropped 8 bases and J dropped 2 bases, with 16 bases sitting between them. The CDR3 loop reads CASSLSGFAYEQYF. Written as DNA, the CDR3 is TGTGCCAGCTCTCTTAGCGGTTTCGCCTACGAGCAGTACTTC.

The sample holds many counts of this clonotype. This rearrangement joins TRBV12-3 or TRBV12-4 to TRBJ2-3; 11 nucleotides match TRBD2. This CDR3 region has 17 residues. The V segment lost 4 bases and the J segment 5 bases; nucleotides outside the gene matches: 11. CDR3 protein: CASSSSGRSLWGDTQYF. The CDR3 nucleotides are TGTGCCAGCAGTTCTAGCGGGAGGTCCCTATGGGGAGATACGCAGTATTTT.

V usage is TRBV5-8 and J usage is TRBJ2-7; 7 bases line up with TRBD2. In germline, CDR1 is SGHTS, CDR2 YDEGEE. CDR3 size: 14 residues. V gave up 4 bases and J gave up 5 bases; unmatched junction bases: 9. CDR3: CASSTGVGRDEQYF. Written as DNA, the CDR3 is TGTGCCAGCAGCACCGGGGTTGGGAGGGACGAGCAGTACTTC.

This clonotype was detected many times. The chain has TRBV7-8 and TRBJ2-5; D possibly matches TRBD1 or TRBD2 (6 bases each). V lost 5 bases to trimming and J lost 6 bases, with 16 bases between them. The germline CDR1 and CDR2 sequences are SGHVS and FQNEAQ. The length of the CDR3 is 14 residues. This CDR3 is CASSAPEGDKTQYF. In DNA, the CDR3 is TGTGCCAGCAGCGCCCCGGAGGGGGACAAGACCCAGTACTTC. The variable domain in full, completed from reference TRBV7-8 and TRBJ2-5, reads GAGVSQSPRYKVAKRGQDVALRCDPISGHVSLFWYQQALGQGPEFLTYFQNEAQLDKSGLPSDRFFAERPEGSVSTLKIQRTQQEDSAVYLCASSAPEGDKTQYFGPGTRLLVL.

Many counts were recorded for this clonotype. The genes are TRBV4-3 and TRBJ1-1; perhaps TRBD1 as D (6 bases). Germline V gene lookup returns CDR1 LGHNA and CDR2 YSLEER. Trimming stripped 4 bases from V and 7 bases from J, with 13 bases between. CDR3 size: 13 residues. The CDR3 DNA reads TGCGCCAGCAGCCCGCCGGGGGCGAGTGAAGCTTTCTTT. Amino acids: CASSPPGASEAFF.

In this sample, this clonotype turned up many times. V usage is TRBV20-1 and J usage is TRBJ1-5; no clear D. The CDR3 has 14 residues. The germline V and J ends were trimmed by 4 bases and 7 bases, with 17 bases remaining between them. The V gene's germline CDR1 is DFQATT and CDR2 SNEGSKA (reference sequence). The CDR3 reads CSATRNTGGQPQHF. The CDR3 bases are TGCAGTGCTACCCGAAATACGGGAGGGCAGCCCCAGCATTTT.

This clonotype has more than one count but fewer than ten. The V gene is TRBV11-2, the J gene TRBJ1-3; D gene ambiguous. The length of the CDR3 is 14 residues. Germline V gives CDR1 SGHAT, CDR2 FQNNGV. V lost 2 bases and J 4 bases, leaving 9 bases between the germline ends. The CDR3 is CASSLQLTGNTIYF. The CDR3 DNA sequence: TGTGCCAGCAGCTTACAGTTAACCGGAAACACCATATATTTT.

This clonotype has more than one count but fewer than ten. A much larger clone lies one base from this, so it may be a read error. The CDR3 sequence: CSARSVAGPRSNEQFF. The CDR3, as DNA: TGCAGTGCTAGGTCGGTGGCGGGACCTCGTTCAAATGAGCAGTTCTTC. The chain carries TRBV20-1 and TRBJ2-1; TRBD2 is a possible D gene (6 bases). V lost 3 bases to trimming and J lost 7 bases, with 22 bases between them. Germline CDR1 DFQATT, CDR2 SNEGSKA (reference sequence). CDR3 length equals 16 residues.

Only a few counts were recorded for this clonotype. The chain joins TRBV19 to TRBJ1-1; 9 nucleotides match TRBD1. V shed 7 bases and J 4 bases; nucleotides not matched to a gene: 7. The CDR3 sequence is 14 residues long. In germline, CDR1 is LNHDA, CDR2 SQIVND (reference sequence). The CDR3 loop reads CASKGGTGSTEAFF. Here the CDR3 DNA reads TGTGCCAGTAAGGGGGGGACAGGGAGCACTGAAGCTTTCTTT.

This clonotype appeared many times. The chain combines TRBV11-2 with TRBJ2-1; D gene ambiguous. The CDR3 spans 14 residues. Looked up from germline, CDR1 is SGHAT and CDR2 is FQNNGV. V lost 3 bases, J lost 8 bases, and 14 bases lay in between. The CDR3 reads CASSFLDVGDEQFF. The CDR3 DNA is TGTGCCAGCAGCTTTTTGGATGTCGGAGATGAGCAGTTCTTC. Variable domain in full (rest from reference TRBV11-2 and TRBJ2-1): EAGVAQSPRYKIIEKRQSVAFWCNPISGHATLYWYQQILGQGPKLLIQFQNNGVVDDSQLPKDRFSAERLKGVDSTLKIQPAKLEDSAVYLCASSFLDVGDEQFFGPGTRLTVL.

V and J are TRBV20-1 and TRBJ2-5, with 15 bases identical to TRBD2. V lost 3 bases and J lost 5; bases outside the gene matches: 10. Germline V gene lookup returns CDR1 DFQATT and CDR2 SNEGSKA (reference sequence). This CDR3 comprises 17 residues. CDR3 amino acids: CSARGGLAGGPKETQYF. CDR3 nucleotides: TGCAGTGCTAGGGGTGGACTAGCGGGAGGGCCTAAGGAGACCCAGTACTTC.

This clonotype was seen repeatedly, ten times or more. The rearrangement links TRBV5-8 to TRBJ2-1, with D possibly matching TRBD1 (6 bases). Germline V gene sequence: CDR1 SGHTS, CDR2 YDEGEE. CDR3 length equals 15 residues. V lost 1 base to trimming and J lost 2 bases, with 10 bases between them. The CDR3 here is CASSLYRDTYNEQFF. In DNA form, the CDR3 reads TGTGCCAGCAGCTTGTACAGGGACACCTACAATGAGCAGTTCTTC.

This clonotype was detected many times. The V and J genes are TRBV28 and TRBJ1-1, with D possibly being TRBD1 (6 bases). Trimming shortened V by 3 bases and J by 5 bases, and 13 bases separated the two germline ends. The CDR3 is 14 amino acids. The germline V gene encodes CDR1 MDHEN and CDR2 SYDVKM. The DNA for the CDR3 is TGTGCCAGCAGTTTTAGGGCCCAGGGGACTGAAGCTTTCTTT. Its translation is CASSFRAQGTEAFF.

This clonotype was recorded many times. This chain joins TRBV12-3 or TRBV12-4 and TRBJ2-7, with 7 bases aligning to TRBD1. The CDR3 runs to 14 residues. V trimming: 4 bases; J trimming: 3 bases; junction bases outside the gene matches: 6. CDR3 nucleotides: TGTGCCAGCAGTTGGGGACAGTTATTCTACGAGCAGTACTTC. It specifies CASSWGQLFYEQYF.

This clonotype was seen more than once but under ten times. Since no conserved phenylalanine or tryptophan closes the CDR3, a read error is the likely cause. The chain has TRBV18 and TRBJ2-7; 8 nucleotides line up with TRBD1. V dropped 4 bases and J dropped 2; count of bases not matched to a gene: 7. CDR1 is KGHSH, CDR2 LQKENI, per germline. The CDR3 is 15 residues long. The CDR3: CASSLWTGRTYEQYS. CDR3 bases: TGTGCCAGCTCACTTTGGACAGGGAGGACCTACGAGCAGTACTCC.

The chain couples TRBV12-3 or TRBV12-4 to TRBJ2-3; 9 bases map to TRBD2. The CDR3 totals 15 residues. With V trimmed by 7 bases and J by 5 bases, 10 bases remained unmatched. CDR3 residues: CASTHDAGGLDTQYF. As DNA, the CDR3 is TGTGCCAGCACCCATGACGCGGGGGGGCTAGATACGCAGTATTTT.

The sample holds many counts of this clonotype. The rearrangement joins TRBV28 to TRBJ2-7, with 7 bases that match TRBD2. CDR3 length: 14 residues. Trimming cost V 5 bases and J 4 bases; bases outside gene matches: 8. Germline V gives CDR1 MDHEN, CDR2 SYDVKM. CDR3 sequence (DNA): TGTGCCAGCAGTGGACTAGGCCTTCGGTACGAGCAGTACTTC. This sequence encodes CASSGLGLRYEQYF.

This clonotype appeared many times. This chain connects TRBV30 to TRBJ2-5; maybe TRBD2 (5 bases). The CDR3 spans 14 residues. Germline V gene data show CDR1 as GTSNPN and CDR2 as SVGIG (reference sequence). V dropped 3 bases and J dropped 6 bases, with 17 bases sitting between them. The CDR3, as DNA: TGTGCCTGGAGCGCCGCCGGGGTTGAGAAGACCCAGTACTTC. This sequence encodes CAWSAAGVEKTQYF.

This clonotype was recorded at least ten times. The rearrangement links TRBV7-9 to TRBJ2-1, with a tentative D call TRBD2 (5 bases). Between the trimmed V and J ends, which lost 5 bases and 7 bases, there was a span of 9 bases. Looked up from germline, CDR1 is SEHNR and CDR2 is FQNEAQ (reference sequence). This CDR3 region has 12 residues. The CDR3 loop is CASSPDLNEQFF. The CDR3 region has the DNA TGTGCCAGCAGCCCGGACTTGAATGAGCAGTTCTTC.

This clonotype has a count of ten or more. The J gene is TRBJ1-1, the V gene TRBV27, with no clear D. Trimming pared 3 bases from V and 4 bases from J, leaving 9 bases between. This CDR3 contains 13 residues. Germline V gene lookup returns CDR1 MNHEY and CDR2 SMNVEV (reference sequence). CDR3 coding DNA: TGTGCCAGCAGTTTGACCCCCGGCACTGAAGCTTTCTTT. Translated, it gives CASSLTPGTEAFF.

The chain has TRBV4-2 and TRBJ2-1, with D perhaps assigned TRBD1 or TRBD2 (5 bases each). V lost 3 bases and J 5 bases, leaving 17 bases between the germline ends. This CDR3 is 16 amino acids long. Per the germline V gene, CDR1 is LGHNA and CDR2 is YNFKEQ. CDR3 DNA sequence: TGTGCCAGCAGCCAGGAGGTCGGGGCTATCCACAATGAGCAGTTCTTC. Its protein is CASSQEVGAIHNEQFF.

This clonotype appeared a few times. The chain links TRBV6-2 or TRBV6-3 to TRBJ2-1, with D unresolved. V was clipped by 7 bases and J by 6 bases, with 19 bases between them. Germline-derived CDR1 and CDR2 are MNHEY and SVGEGT. This CDR3 has 15 residues. The CDR3: CASTPGDREFNEQFF. CDR3 nucleotides: TGTGCCAGCACCCCCGGCGATCGTGAATTCAATGAGCAGTTCTTC.

This clonotype showed up many times. CDR3 loop: CASSVEGGGDTQYF. The CDR3, as DNA: TGTGCCAGCAGCGTAGAGGGAGGGGGGGATACGCAGTATTTT. The chain recombines TRBV9 with TRBJ2-3, with D perhaps TRBD2 (7 bases). The germline V gene has CDR1 SGDLS and CDR2 YYNGEE. V lost 0 bases and J lost 6, with 11 bases in between. This CDR3 comprises 14 residues.

This clonotype was detected many times. The genes are TRBV2 and TRBJ2-5, with TRBD2 matching over 11 bases. Unmatched junction bases numbered 6, after V lost 8 bases and J lost 1 base. CDR1 SNHLY and CDR2 FYNNEI come from the germline V gene. The CDR3 loop spans 15 amino acids. The CDR3 DNA is TGTGCCAGCGCCCGACTAGCGGGGACCCAAGAGACCCAGTACTTC. As protein: CASARLAGTQETQYF. The full variable domain, with the rest looked up from reference TRBV2 and TRBJ2-5, is EPEVTQTPSHQVTQMGQEVILRCVPISNHLYFYWYRQILGQKVEFLVSFYNNEISEKSEIFDDQFSVERPDGSNFTLKIRSTKLEDSAMYFCASARLAGTQETQYFGPGTRLLVL.

This clonotype was counted ten times or more. The genes are TRBV27 and TRBJ1-6, with D uncertain. The length of the CDR3 is 13 residues. V was trimmed by 4 bases and J by 8 bases, leaving 9 bases between them. Germline lookup yields CDR1 MNHEY and CDR2 SMNVEV (reference sequence). For the CDR3, the DNA is TGTGCCAGCAGTTGGACTCCCGATTCACCCCTCCACTTT. Translated, it gives CASSWTPDSPLHF.

This clonotype was detected ten times or more. The chain joins TRBV28 to TRBJ2-1; D is unclear. From germline, CDR1 is MDHEN and CDR2 SYDVKM. With 6 bases removed from V and 2 bases from J, the gap between germline ends came to 8 bases. The CDR3 consists of 13 residues. CDR3 sequence: CASSLDTYNEQFF. The CDR3 DNA is TGTGCCAGCAGCCTAGACACCTACAATGAGCAGTTCTTC.

This clonotype was recorded at least ten times. At one end, the junction sequence differs from germline, possibly due to a read error. This chain connects TRBV5-5 to TRBJ2-3; perhaps TRBD1 as D (5 bases). This CDR3 spans 15 amino acids. The germline gives CDR1 SGHKS, CDR2 YYEKEE (reference sequence). The CDR3 DNA sequence: TGTGCCAGCAGCTTGGCCTTCCGACAGCCAGATGCGCAGTATTTT. Translation gives CASSLAFRQPDAQYF. Based on the CDR3 plus reference TRBV5-5 and TRBJ2-3, the full variable domain is DAGVTQSPTHLIKTRGQQVTLRCSPISGHKSVSWYQQVLGQGPQFIFQYYEKEERGRGNFPDRFSARQFPNYSSELNVNALLLGDSALYLCASSLAFRQPDAQYFGPGTRLTVL.

This clonotype was seen just once. The chain employs TRBV19 and TRBJ2-3; D remains unclear. The V end was cut by 8 bases, the J end by 5 bases, with 11 bases between. The CDR3 sequence is 12 residues long. Germline CDR1 and CDR2: LNHDA and SQIVND (reference sequence). CDR3 DNA: TGTGCCAGTGGACCATTAGAAGATACGCAGTATTTT. Translated: CASGPLEDTQYF.

J is TRBJ2-7 and V is TRBV4-3, with 9 bases fitting TRBD1. Germline CDR1 is LGHNA and CDR2 is YSLEER. The CDR3 is 18 amino acids. J lost 4 bases, V lost 0 bases, and 13 bases had no gene match. In DNA, the CDR3 is TGCGCCAGCAGCCAAGAGGTATCAACCGGGACAGGGCGGTACGAGCAGTACTTC. This sequence encodes CASSQEVSTGTGRYEQYF.